This TCR beta chain was identified in a study of T cells expressing NK-cell markers. Study context: Most of the eight sequenced donors were HCMV-seropositive; one was seronegative. Notes on the study in general: Dominant NKG2C+ clonotypes were found to form roughly 1.0-7.0% of CD8+ T cells in over 5 donors. It was still unclear whether expanded NKG2C+ T cell clones were HCMV specific. Topping the CD3+CD56-NKG2C+ fraction as well were these clonotypes, in a handful of donors.

TCRdb re-called the 5' RACE reads; one entry per CDR3 protein, DNA not given. The table lists roughly 390,000 distinct CDR3 sequences. The CDR3 covers 15 residues. CDR1 is DFQATT and CDR2 is SNEGSKA in the germline V gene (reference sequence). A word on this clonotype: Its target is not known.

The specimen sequenced was blood T cells: a sorted CD56 or NKG2C T cell subset, CD4+ or CD8+ T cells, or bulk PBMC T cells (not recorded which). This TCR derives from a woman aged 45-65 years in good health. The V and J genes are TRBV20-1 and TRBJ1-4; TCRdb names TRBD1, which stays unverified in the absence of DNA. The CDR3 region is CSARVRRAFDEKLFF.